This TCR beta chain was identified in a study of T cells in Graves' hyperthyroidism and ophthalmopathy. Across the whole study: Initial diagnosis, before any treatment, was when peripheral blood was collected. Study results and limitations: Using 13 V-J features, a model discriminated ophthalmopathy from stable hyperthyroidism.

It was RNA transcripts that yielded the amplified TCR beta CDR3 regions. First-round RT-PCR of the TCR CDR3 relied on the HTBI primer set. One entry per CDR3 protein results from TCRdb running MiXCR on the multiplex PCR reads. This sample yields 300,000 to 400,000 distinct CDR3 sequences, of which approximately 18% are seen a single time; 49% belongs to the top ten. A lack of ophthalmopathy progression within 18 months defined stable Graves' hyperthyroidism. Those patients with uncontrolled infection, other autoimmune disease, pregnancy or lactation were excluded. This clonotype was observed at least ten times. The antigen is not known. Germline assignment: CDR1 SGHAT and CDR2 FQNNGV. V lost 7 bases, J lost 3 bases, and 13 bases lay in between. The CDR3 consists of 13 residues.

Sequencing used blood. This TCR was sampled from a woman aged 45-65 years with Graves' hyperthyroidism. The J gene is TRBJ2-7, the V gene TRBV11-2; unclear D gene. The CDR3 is CASTIGYGYEQYV. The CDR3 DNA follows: TGTGCCAGCACCATAGGGTATGGCTACGAGCAGTACGTC.